Reported below is one TCR beta chain. The antigen is not known. Exclusion followed for patients with uncontrolled infection, other autoimmune disease, pregnancy or lactation. Clinical symptoms, serum thyroxine and TRAb, thyroid ultrasound and orbital computed tomography were used for the diagnoses. Researchers took RNA transcripts and amplified the TCR beta CDR3 regions from them. Primed by the HTBI set, a first-round RT-PCR was run on the TCR CDR3. TCRdb analysed the multiplex PCR reads with MiXCR anew, one entry per CDR3 protein. The sample holds a few hundred thousand distinct CDR3 sequences, 22% seen once. These data originate in a study of T cells in Graves' hyperthyroidism and ophthalmopathy. Germline loops: CDR1 MNHEY, CDR2 SVGAGI. CDR3 length: 16 residues. V lost 2 bases, J lost 2 bases, and 2 bases stayed unmatched. Overall study findings and caveats: Appearing also in blood were most of the thyroid clonotypes expanded above 0.001.

The TCR originated in a woman in her 70s with Graves' ophthalmopathy. V usage is TRBV6-5 and J usage is TRBJ2-7; 14 positions match TRBD2. The sample taken for sequencing was blood. As DNA, the CDR3 is TGTGCCAGCAGTTACCGACTAGCGGGAGGGCCCTACGAGCAGTACTTC. Its protein is CASSYRLAGGPYEQYF.